Below are 14 T cell receptor beta chains sequenced from a single sample in a study of glioma-infiltrating T cells after dendritic cell vaccination. Generated by immunoSEQ multiplex PCR, the TCRdb table keeps only in-frame clones and is missing some. This sample has approximately 84,000 clones, with 80% to 90% found just once. The material was blood, obtained before dendritic cell vaccination. The receptors were sampled from a human donor with glioblastoma.

The DNA for the CDR3 is TGTGCCAGCAGCAAAGAGGGGACAGGGCTACCAAACTATGGCTACACCTTC. Translation gives CASSKEGTGLPNYGYTF. This sequence joins TRBV21-1 and TRBJ1-2; no check of the table's D call, TRBD1, against the DNA was made. TRBV21-1 is a listed pseudogene. The CDR3 is 17 amino acids.

J is TRBJ2-5 and V is TRBV6-1; 9 nucleotides line up with TRBD2. Germline loops: CDR1 MNHNS, CDR2 SASEGT. The CDR3 is 13 residues long. V lost 7 bases, J lost 3 bases, and 3 bases stayed unmatched. Here the CDR3 reads CASTRTSEETQYF. CDR3 nucleotides: TGTGCCAGCACCAGGACTAGCGAAGAGACCCAGTACTTC.

The chain recombines TRBV4-1 with TRBJ2-2; TRBD1 agrees at 8 bases. The germline gives CDR1 MGHRA, CDR2 YSYEKL. This CDR3 contains 17 residues. J was trimmed by 1 base and V by 4 bases; bases with no gene match: 8. The CDR3 sequence is CASSPFGQGGNTGELFF. The CDR3 coding sequence is TGCGCCAGCAGCCCGTTCGGACAGGGCGGGAACACCGGGGAGCTGTTTTTT.

V usage is TRBV6-5 and J usage is TRBJ2-1; 11 bases map to TRBD1. The germline V gene has CDR1 MNHEY and CDR2 SVGAGI. This CDR3 has 16 amino acids. With 2 bases clipped from V and 7 bases from J, the junction kept 7 bases outside the gene matches. Written as DNA, the CDR3 is TGTGCCAGCAGTTACATTCCGGGACAGGGGGGGAATGAGCAGTTCTTC. Protein sequence: CASSYIPGQGGNEQFF.

This clone was seen just once. This chain connects TRBV18 to TRBJ1-2, with D unresolved. Trimming removed 2 bases at V and 2 bases at J, with 12 bases between. The CDR3 loop spans 15 amino acids. Germline V lookup: CDR1 KGHSH, CDR2 LQKENI. As DNA, the CDR3 is TGTGCCAGCTCACCAGGACTGAACAAGAACTATGGCTACACCTTC. Translating gives CASSPGLNKNYGYTF.

The chain couples TRBV7-3 to TRBJ1-2, with TRBD1 as a possible D gene (5 bases). This CDR3 contains 16 residues. Germline CDR1 and CDR2: SGHTA and FQGTGA. Trimming removed 0 bases from V and 8 bases from J, with 19 bases in between. CDR3 nucleotides: TGTGCCAGCAGCTTAACGGGGGGGGAGGCTTTCAGAGGCTACACCTTC. Its translation is CASSLTGGEAFRGYTF. The full variable domain, rest sourced from reference TRBV7-3 and TRBJ1-2, is GAGVSQTPSNKVTEKGKYVELRCDPISGHTALYWYRQSLGQGPEFLIYFQGTGAADDSGLPNDRFFAVRPEGSVSTLKIQRTERGDSAVYLCASSLTGGEAFRGYTFGSGTRLTVV.

This clone was counted only a few times. The J gene is TRBJ1-2, the V gene TRBV5-8; 8 bases line up with TRBD1. V gave up 2 bases and J gave up 6 bases; unmatched junction bases: 3. Germline V gene data show CDR1 as SGHTS and CDR2 as YDEGEE. This CDR3 region has 13 residues. CDR3 protein: CASSFQGADGYTF. The CDR3 region has the DNA TGTGCCAGCAGCTTTCAGGGGGCGGATGGCTACACCTTC.

The rearrangement uses TRBV9 and TRBJ1-1; 7 nucleotides line up with TRBD1. Germline V gene lookup returns CDR1 SGDLS and CDR2 YYNGEE. The CDR3 is made up of 16 amino acids. The junction had 5 bases not matched to a gene; V was cut back by 0 bases and J by 0 bases. The CDR3, as DNA: TGTGCCAGCAGCGTAGGAGGGGGCAAAATGAACACTGAAGCTTTCTTT. Residues: CASSVGGGKMNTEAFF.

The V call is TRBV28, the J call TRBJ2-2; 8 positions agree with TRBD2. The CDR3 has 17 amino acids. Germline CDR1 is MDHEN and CDR2 is SYDVKM. The J segment lost 3 bases and the V segment lost 0 bases, leaving 6 bases of the junction unmatched. This CDR3 is CASSLWALAVYTGELFF. The CDR3 region has the DNA TGTGCCAGCAGTTTATGGGCACTAGCGGTCTACACCGGGGAGCTGTTTTTT.

V is TRBV5-6 and J is TRBJ2-5; perhaps TRBD2 as D (6 bases). V was pared by 3 bases and J by 1 base, with 13 bases between. The CDR3 is 15 amino acids. Germline assignment: CDR1 SGHDT and CDR2 YYEEEE. DNA for the CDR3: TGTGCCAGCAGCTCCGGAGGGGAGGTCCAAGAGACCCAGTACTTC. Translating gives CASSSGGEVQETQYF.

The CDR3 nucleotides read TGTGCCAGCAATACCCCTAGGCTGAGGCTTGTGTTGATCGGCAATCAGCCCCAGCATTTT. This encodes CASNTPRLRLVLIGNQPQHF. This chain connects TRBV28 to TRBJ1-5; no definite D call. CDR3 size: 20 residues. Trimming removed 7 bases from V and 2 bases from J, with 30 bases in between. Germline values: CDR1 MDHEN, CDR2 SYDVKM.

CDR3 residues: CASSFGDRGTDTQYF. The CDR3 DNA is TGCGCCAGCAGCTTTGGGGACAGGGGAACAGATACGCAGTATTTT. This rearrangement joins TRBV5-1 to TRBJ2-3; TRBD1 aligns across 10 bases. The germline gives CDR1 SGHRS, CDR2 YFSETQ. The CDR3 length is 15 residues. The V and J ends lost 2 bases and 3 bases, in that order; junction bases with no gene match: 3.

J is TRBJ2-7 and V is TRBV2; 14 bases are a match to TRBD2. The CDR3 is made up of 17 amino acids. Germline loops: CDR1 SNHLY, CDR2 FYNNEI. Germline trimming cut 3 bases from V and 1 base from J; bases unmatched to any gene: 5. The CDR3 sequence: CASSEGTSGRDSYEQYF. CDR3 coding DNA: TGTGCCAGCAGTGAGGGGACTAGCGGGAGAGATTCCTACGAGCAGTACTTC.

This chain uses TRBV29-1 with TRBJ1-4; D may be TRBD1 (5 bases). The CDR3 has 12 amino acids. V was clipped by 4 bases and J by 8 bases, with 11 bases between them. CDR1 and CDR2 from the germline V gene are SQVTM and ANQGSEA. The CDR3 DNA follows: TGCAGCGTTGGAGCAGGGAGGGAAAAACTGTTTTTT. It specifies CSVGAGREKLFF.